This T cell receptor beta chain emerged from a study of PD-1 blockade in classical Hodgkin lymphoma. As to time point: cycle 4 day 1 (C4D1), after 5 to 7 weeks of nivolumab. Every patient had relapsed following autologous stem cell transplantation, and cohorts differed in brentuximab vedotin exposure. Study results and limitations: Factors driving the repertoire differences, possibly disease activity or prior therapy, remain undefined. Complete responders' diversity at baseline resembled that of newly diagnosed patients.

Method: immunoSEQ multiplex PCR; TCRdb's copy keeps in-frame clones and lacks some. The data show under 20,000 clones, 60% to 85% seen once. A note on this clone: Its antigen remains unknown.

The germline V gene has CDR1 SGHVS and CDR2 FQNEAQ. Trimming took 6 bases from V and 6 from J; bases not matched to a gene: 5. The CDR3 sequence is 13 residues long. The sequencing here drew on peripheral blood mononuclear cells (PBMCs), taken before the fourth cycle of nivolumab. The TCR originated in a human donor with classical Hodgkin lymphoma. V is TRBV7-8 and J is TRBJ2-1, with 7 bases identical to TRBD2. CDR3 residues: CASSRTSSNEQFF. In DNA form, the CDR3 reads TGTGCCAGCAGTCGGACTAGTTCCAATGAGCAGTTCTTC.